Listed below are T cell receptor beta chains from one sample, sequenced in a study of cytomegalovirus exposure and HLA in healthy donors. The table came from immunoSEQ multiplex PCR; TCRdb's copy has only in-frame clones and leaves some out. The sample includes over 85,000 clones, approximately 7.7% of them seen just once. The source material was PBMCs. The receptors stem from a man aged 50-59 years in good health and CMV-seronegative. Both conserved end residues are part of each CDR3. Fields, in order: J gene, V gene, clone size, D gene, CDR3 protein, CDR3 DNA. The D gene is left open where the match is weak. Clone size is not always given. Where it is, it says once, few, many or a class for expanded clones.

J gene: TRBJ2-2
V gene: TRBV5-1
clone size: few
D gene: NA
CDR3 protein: CASSLGTLNTGELFF
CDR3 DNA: TGCGCCAGCAGCTTGGGTACATTGAACACCGGGGAGCTGTTTTTT

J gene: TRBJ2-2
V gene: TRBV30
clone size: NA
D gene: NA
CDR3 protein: CAWIKSTGELFF
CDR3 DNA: TGTGCCTGGATCAAGAGCACCGGGGAGCTGTTTTTT

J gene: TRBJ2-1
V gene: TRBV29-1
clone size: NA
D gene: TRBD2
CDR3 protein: CSGTGTSGSLEQFF
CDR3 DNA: TGCAGCGGAACCGGGACTAGCGGGAGTCTTGAGCAGTTCTTC

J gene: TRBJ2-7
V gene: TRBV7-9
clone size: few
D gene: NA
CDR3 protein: CASSSPRTGSAGSYEQYF
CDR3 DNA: TGTGCCAGCAGCTCACCCCGGACAGGTTCAGCGGGTTCCTACGAGCAGTACTTC

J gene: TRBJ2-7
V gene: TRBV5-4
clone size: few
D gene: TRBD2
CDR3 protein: CASSLPGLASHEQYF
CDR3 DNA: TGTGCCAGCAGCTTACCGGGACTAGCGTCCCACGAGCAGTACTTC

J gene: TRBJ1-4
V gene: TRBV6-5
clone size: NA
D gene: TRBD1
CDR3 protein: CASSANRGGEKLFF
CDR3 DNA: TGTGCCAGCAGTGCAAACAGGGGGGGAGAAAAACTGTTTTTT

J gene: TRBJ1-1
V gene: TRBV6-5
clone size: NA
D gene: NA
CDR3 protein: CASSYSPRGGTEAFF
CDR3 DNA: TGTGCCAGCAGTTACTCCCCCAGGGGTGGGACTGAAGCTTTCTTT

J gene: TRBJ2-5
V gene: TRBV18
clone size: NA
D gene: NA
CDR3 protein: CASSPPFSGETQYF
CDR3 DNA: TGTGCCAGCTCACCACCGTTCAGCGGAGAGACCCAGTACTTC

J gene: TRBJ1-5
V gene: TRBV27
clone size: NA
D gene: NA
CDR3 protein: CASSLSGSQPQHF
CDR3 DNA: TGTGCCAGCAGTTTATCGGGGAGTCAGCCCCAGCATTTT

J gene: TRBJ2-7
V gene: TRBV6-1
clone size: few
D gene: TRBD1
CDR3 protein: CASSEASGQGWNEQYF
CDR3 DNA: TGTGCCAGCAGTGAAGCATCGGGACAGGGTTGGAACGAGCAGTACTTC

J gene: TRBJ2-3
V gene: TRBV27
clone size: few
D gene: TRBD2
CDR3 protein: CASSSRGAGEGWGITQYF
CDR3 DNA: TGTGCCAGCAGTTCCCGGGGCGCGGGGGAAGGGTGGGGTATTACGCAGTATTTT

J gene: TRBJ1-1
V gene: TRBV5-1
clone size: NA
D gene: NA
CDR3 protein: CASSSRPDSTAEAFF
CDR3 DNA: TGCGCCAGCAGCTCACGACCCGACAGTACGGCTGAAGCTTTCTTT

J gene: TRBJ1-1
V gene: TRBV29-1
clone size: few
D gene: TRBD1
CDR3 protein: CSVKYRGLRWTEAFF
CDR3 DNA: TGCAGCGTGAAGTACAGGGGCTTAAGATGGACTGAAGCTTTCTTT

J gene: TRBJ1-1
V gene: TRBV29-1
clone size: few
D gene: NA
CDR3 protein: CSVVFSGTEAFF
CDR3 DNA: TGCAGCGTTGTTTTCTCAGGGACTGAAGCTTTCTTT

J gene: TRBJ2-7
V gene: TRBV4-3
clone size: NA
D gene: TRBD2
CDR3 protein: CASSQEWGPRTSGRLEQYF
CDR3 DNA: TGCGCCAGCAGCCAAGAATGGGGTCCTCGGACTAGCGGGAGGCTCGAACAGTACTTC

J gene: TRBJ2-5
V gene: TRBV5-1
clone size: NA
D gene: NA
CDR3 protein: CASSLMGGSSQETQYF
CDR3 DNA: TGCGCCAGCAGCTTGATGGGGGGAAGTTCCCAAGAGACCCAGTACTTC

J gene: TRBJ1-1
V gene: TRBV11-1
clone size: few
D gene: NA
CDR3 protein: CASSQIRPTGLSEGTEAFF
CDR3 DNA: TGTGCCAGCAGCCAAATCCGCCCCACAGGGCTTAGTGAGGGCACTGAAGCTTTCTTT

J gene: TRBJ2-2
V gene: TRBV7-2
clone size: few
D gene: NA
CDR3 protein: CASSVHLFSVGELTGELFF
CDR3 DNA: TGTGCCAGCAGCGTTCATTTGTTTTCTGTCGGAGAACTCACCGGGGAGCTGTTTTTT

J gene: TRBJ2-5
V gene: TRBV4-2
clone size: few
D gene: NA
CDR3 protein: CASSPWAGASTQYF
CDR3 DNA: TGTGCCAGCAGTCCCTGGGCAGGTGCATCGACCCAGTACTTC

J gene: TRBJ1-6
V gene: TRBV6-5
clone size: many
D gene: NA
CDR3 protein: CASSEQNSNSPLHF
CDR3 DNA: TGTGCCAGCAGTGAACAGAATTCTAATTCACCCCTCCACTTT

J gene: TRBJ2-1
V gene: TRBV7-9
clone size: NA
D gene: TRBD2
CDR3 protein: CASSSDQPSGGQQFF
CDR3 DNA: TGTGCCAGCAGCTCCGACCAACCTAGCGGGGGGCAGCAGTTCTTC

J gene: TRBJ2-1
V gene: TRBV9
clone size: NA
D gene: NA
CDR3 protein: CASSVEAVYNEQFF
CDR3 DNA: TGTGCCAGCAGCGTAGAAGCTGTCTACAATGAGCAGTTCTTC

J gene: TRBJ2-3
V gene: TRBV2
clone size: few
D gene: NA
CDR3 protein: CASREGASDSDTQYF
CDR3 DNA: TGTGCCAGCAGGGAGGGCGCCAGCGACTCCGATACGCAGTATTTT

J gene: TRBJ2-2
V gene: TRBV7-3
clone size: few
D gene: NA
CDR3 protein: CASSLSQARELFF
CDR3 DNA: TGTGCCAGCAGCCTATCCCAGGCCCGGGAGCTGTTTTTT

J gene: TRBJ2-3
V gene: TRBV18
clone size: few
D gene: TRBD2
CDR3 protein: CASSPVGPGAGLDTQYF
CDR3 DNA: TGTGCCAGCTCACCAGTTGGTCCGGGAGCGGGGTTAGATACGCAGTATTTT

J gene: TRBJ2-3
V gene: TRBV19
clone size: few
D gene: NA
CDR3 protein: CASSIEDAGGDTQYF
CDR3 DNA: TGTGCCAGTAGTATAGAGGATGCTGGAGGAGATACGCAGTATTTT

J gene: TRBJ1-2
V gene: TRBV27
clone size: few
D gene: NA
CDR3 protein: CASSSGRLYGYTF
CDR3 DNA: TGTGCCAGCAGTTCCGGGAGACTCTATGGCTACACCTTC